This T cell receptor beta chain was recorded in a study of T-cell reconstitution after alpha-beta-depleted transplantation in children. The study's findings and limits: Most T-cell counts and diversity one year after the transplant came from T cells that were newly produced.

Preparation of the TCRbeta library used unique molecular identifiers. TCRdb redid the calling of the PCR reads with MiXCR, one entry per CDR3 protein. The table includes around 190,000 distinct CDR3 sequences, about 7% detected once. Regarding this clonotype: As yet, its antigen is unknown.

V lost 4 bases to trimming and J lost 5 bases, with 17 bases between them. The germline gives CDR1 DFQATT, CDR2 SNEGSKA (reference sequence). The CDR3 is 14 amino acids. The source was PBMCs, collected before TCRalphabeta/CD19-depleted stem cell transplant. The chain combines TRBV20-1 with TRBJ1-2, with D hard to call. The sequence came from a boy younger than 10 with acute lymphoblastic leukemia, due to receive a stem cell transplant. The CDR3 here is CSATEGVRRYGYTF. The CDR3 DNA sequence: TGCAGTGCTACGGAGGGTGTGCGGAGGTATGGCTACACCTTC.